This TCR beta chain was documented in a study of T cell responses to AZD1222 COVID-19 vaccine. TCRdb's copy holds only in-frame clones and misses some; the assay was immunoSEQ multiplex PCR. The data contain more than 150,000 clones, 88% of them singletons. V was pared by 8 bases and J by 7 bases, with 5 bases of the junction left unmatched. This CDR3 spans 11 amino acids. Germline lookup yields CDR1 MNHEY and CDR2 SMNVEV (reference sequence). The sample in question was peripheral blood, obtained on day 0 of AZD1222 vaccination. This clonotype originated in an adult in good health. V and J are TRBV27 and TRBJ2-7; TRBD1 matches at 7 bases. DNA of the CDR3: TGTGCCAGCTCCAGGGGGTATGAGCAGTACTTC. Protein product: CASSRGYEQYF.